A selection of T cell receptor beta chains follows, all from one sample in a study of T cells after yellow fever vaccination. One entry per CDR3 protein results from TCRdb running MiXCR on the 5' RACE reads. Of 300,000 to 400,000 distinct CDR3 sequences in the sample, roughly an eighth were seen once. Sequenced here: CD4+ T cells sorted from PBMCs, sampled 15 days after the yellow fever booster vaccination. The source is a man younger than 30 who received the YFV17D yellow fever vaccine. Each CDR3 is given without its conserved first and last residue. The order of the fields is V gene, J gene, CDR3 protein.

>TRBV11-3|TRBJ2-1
ASSLGTSGDEQF
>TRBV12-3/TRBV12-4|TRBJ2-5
ASSPQGRGLRETQY
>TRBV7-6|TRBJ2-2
ASSLESLGELF
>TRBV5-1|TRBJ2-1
ASSLLGTAHNEQF
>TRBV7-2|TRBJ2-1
AVRTASNEQF
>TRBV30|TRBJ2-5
AWSGTLKETQY
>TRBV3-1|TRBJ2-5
ASSQGWGQGETQY
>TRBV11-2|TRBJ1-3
ASSLGRSATEY
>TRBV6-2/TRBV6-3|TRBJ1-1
ASSHPDRAPEAF
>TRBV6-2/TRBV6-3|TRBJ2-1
ASKDSYNEQF
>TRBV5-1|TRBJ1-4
ASSFLSTQNEKLF
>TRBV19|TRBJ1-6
ASSPRTVSYNSPLH
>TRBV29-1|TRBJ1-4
SVIAEGNPKLF
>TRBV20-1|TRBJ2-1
SARDLAGPKEQF
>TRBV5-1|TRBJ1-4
ASSSGQAGEKLF
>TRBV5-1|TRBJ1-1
ASSRAGAQPEAF
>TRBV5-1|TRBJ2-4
ASSSEGEIIQY
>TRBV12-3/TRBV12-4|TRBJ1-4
ASRTPGGGDEKLF
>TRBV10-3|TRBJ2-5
AIGGQGRETQY
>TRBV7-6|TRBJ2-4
ASSLSPGGIQY
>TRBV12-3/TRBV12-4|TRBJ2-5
ASRLRGQEMQY
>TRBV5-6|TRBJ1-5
ASSSGSGGNQPQH
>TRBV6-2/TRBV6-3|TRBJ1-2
ASSPPSGGNGYT